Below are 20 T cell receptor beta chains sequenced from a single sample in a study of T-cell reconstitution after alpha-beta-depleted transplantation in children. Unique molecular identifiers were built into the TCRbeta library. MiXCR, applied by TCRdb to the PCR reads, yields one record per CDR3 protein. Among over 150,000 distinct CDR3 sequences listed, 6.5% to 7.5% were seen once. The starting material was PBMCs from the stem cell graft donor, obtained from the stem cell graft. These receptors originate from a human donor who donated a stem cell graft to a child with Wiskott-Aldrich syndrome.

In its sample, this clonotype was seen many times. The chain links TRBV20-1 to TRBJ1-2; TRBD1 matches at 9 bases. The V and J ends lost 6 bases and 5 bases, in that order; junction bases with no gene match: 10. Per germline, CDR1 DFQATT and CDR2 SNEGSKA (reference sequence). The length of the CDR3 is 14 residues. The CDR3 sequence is CSAKPGQGFYGYTF. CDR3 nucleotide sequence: TGCAGTGCCAAACCCGGACAGGGGTTTTATGGCTACACCTTC.

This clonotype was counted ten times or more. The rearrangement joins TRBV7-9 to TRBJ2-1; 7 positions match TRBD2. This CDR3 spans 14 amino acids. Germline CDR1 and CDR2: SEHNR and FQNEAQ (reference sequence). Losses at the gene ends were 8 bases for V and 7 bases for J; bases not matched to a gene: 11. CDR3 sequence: CASPVAGVRNEQFF. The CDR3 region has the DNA TGTGCCAGCCCAGTCGCGGGAGTGCGAAATGAGCAGTTCTTC.

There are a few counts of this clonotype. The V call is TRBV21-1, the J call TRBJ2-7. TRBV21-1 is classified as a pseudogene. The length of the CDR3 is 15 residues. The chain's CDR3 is CASSILTRTPYEQYF. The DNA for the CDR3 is TGTGCCAGCAGCATATTAACCCGTACCCCCTACGAGCAGTACTTC.

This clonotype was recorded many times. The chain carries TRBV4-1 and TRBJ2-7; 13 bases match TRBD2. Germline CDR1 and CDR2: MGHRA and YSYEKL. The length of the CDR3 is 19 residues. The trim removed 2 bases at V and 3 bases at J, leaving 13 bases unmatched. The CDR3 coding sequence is TGCGCCAGCAGCCAACTCAACCCCTTACTAGCGGGGGGGCTCTACGAGCAGTACTTC. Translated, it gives CASSQLNPLLAGGLYEQYF.

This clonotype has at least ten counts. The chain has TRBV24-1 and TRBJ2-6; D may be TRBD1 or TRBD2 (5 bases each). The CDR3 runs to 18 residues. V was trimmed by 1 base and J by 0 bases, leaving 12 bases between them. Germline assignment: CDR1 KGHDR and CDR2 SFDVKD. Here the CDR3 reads CATSDFQGEGSGANVLTF. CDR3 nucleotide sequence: TGTGCCACCAGTGATTTTCAGGGAGAGGGCTCTGGGGCCAACGTCCTGACTTTC.

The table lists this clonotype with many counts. The CDR3 loop is CASSFEALYEQFF. CDR3 nucleotide sequence: TGTGCCAGCAGTTTCGAGGCTTTGTATGAGCAGTTCTTC. The chain uses TRBV12-3 or TRBV12-4 and TRBJ2-1; D call uncertain. The CDR3 extends over 13 amino acids. V dropped 3 bases and J dropped 8 bases, with 11 bases sitting between them.

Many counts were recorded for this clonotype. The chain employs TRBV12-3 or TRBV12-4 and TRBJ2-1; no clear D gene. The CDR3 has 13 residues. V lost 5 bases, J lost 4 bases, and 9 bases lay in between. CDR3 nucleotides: TGTGCCAGCAGTGCCAGCCAATACAATGAGCAGTTCTTC. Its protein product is CASSASQYNEQFF.

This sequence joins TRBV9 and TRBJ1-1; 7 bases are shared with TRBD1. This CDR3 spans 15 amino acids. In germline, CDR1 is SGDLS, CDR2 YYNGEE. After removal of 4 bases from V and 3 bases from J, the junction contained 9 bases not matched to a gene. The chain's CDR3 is CASSTPGQTYTEAFF. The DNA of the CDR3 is TGTGCCAGCAGCACCCCGGGACAGACATACACTGAAGCTTTCTTT.

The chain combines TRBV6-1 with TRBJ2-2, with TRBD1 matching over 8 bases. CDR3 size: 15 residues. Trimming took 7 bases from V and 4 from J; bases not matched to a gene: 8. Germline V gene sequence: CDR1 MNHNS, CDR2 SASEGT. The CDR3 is CASKIQGASTGELFF. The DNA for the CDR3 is TGTGCCAGCAAGATTCAGGGGGCGAGCACCGGGGAGCTGTTTTTT.

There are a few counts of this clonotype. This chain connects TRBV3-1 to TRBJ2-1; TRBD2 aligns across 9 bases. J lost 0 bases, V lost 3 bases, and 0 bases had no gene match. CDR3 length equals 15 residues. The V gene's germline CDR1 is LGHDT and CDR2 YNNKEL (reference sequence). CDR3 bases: TGTGCCAGCAGCCATAGCGGGAGCTCCTACAATGAGCAGTTCTTC. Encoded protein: CASSHSGSSYNEQFF.

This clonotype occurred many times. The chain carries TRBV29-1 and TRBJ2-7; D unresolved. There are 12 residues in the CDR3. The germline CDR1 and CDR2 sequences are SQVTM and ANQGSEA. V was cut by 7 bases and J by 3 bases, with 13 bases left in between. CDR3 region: CSARIGRYEQYF. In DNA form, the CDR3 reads TGCAGCGCGCGGATCGGCCGCTACGAGCAGTACTTC.

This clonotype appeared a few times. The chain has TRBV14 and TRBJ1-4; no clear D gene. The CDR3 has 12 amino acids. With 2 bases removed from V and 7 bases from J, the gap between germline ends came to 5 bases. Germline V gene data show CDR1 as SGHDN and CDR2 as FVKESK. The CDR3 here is CASSQISEKLFF. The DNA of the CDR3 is TGTGCCAGCAGCCAAATCAGTGAAAAACTGTTTTTT. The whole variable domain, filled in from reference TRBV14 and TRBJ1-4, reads EAGVTQFPSHSVIEKGQTVTLRCDPISGHDNLYWYRRVMGKEIKFLLHFVKESKQDESGMPNNRFLAERTGGTYSTLKVQPAELEDSGVYFCASSQISEKLFFGSGTQLSVL.

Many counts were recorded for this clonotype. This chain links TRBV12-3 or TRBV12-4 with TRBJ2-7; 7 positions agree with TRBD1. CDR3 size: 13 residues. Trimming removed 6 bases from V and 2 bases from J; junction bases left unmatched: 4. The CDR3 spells CASRAQGPYEQYF. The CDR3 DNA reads TGTGCCAGCAGGGCACAGGGGCCCTACGAGCAGTACTTC.

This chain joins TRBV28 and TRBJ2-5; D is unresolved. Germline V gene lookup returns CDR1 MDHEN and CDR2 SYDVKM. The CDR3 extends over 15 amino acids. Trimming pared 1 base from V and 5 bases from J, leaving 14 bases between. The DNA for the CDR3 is TGTGCCAGCAGTTTATCCGCGACACCCCCGGAGACCCAGTACTTC. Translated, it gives CASSLSATPPETQYF.

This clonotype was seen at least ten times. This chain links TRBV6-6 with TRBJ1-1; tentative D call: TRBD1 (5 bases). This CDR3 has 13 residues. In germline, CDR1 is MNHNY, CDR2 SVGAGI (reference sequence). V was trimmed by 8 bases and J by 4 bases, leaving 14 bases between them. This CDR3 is CASLDVGGTEAFF. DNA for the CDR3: TGTGCCAGCCTAGACGTGGGGGGCACTGAAGCTTTCTTT.

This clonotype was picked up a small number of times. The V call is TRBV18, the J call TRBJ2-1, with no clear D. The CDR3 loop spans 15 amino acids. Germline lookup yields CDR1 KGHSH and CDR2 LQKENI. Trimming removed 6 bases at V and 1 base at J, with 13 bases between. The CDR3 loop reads CASSGSSPSYNEQFF. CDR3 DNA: TGTGCCAGCTCCGGGTCTTCCCCTTCCTACAATGAGCAGTTCTTC.

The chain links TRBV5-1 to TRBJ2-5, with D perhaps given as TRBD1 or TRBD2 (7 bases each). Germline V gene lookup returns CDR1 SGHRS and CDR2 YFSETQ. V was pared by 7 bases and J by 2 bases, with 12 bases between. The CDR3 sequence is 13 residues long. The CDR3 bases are TGCGCCAGCGGGGGGGACAGACAAGAGACCCAGTACTTC. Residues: CASGGDRQETQYF.

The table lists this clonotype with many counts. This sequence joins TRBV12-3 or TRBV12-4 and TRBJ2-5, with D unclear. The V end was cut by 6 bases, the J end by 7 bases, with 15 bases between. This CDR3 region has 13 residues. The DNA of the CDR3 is TGTGCCAGCAGCCCGAGGTTCCCGGGGACCCAGTACTTC. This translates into CASSPRFPGTQYF.

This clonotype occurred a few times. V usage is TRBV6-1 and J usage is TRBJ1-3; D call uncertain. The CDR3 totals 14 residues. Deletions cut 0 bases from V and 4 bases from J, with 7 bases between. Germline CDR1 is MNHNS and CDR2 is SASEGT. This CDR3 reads CASSEADWGNTIYF. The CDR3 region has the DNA TGTGCCAGCAGTGAAGCCGACTGGGGAAACACCATATATTTT.

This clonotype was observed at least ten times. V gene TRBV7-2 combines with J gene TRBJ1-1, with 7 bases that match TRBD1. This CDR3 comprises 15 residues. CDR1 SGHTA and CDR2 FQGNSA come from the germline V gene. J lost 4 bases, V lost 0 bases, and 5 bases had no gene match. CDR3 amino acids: CASSLAQGQFTEAFF. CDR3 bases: TGTGCCAGCAGCTTAGCGCAGGGACAGTTCACTGAAGCTTTCTTT. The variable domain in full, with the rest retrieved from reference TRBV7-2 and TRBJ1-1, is GAGVSQSPSNKVTEKGKDVELRCDPISGHTALYWYRQSLGQGLEFLIYFQGNSAPDKSGLPSDRFSAERTGGSVSTLTIQRTQQEDSAVYLCASSLAQGQFTEAFFGQGTRLTVV.